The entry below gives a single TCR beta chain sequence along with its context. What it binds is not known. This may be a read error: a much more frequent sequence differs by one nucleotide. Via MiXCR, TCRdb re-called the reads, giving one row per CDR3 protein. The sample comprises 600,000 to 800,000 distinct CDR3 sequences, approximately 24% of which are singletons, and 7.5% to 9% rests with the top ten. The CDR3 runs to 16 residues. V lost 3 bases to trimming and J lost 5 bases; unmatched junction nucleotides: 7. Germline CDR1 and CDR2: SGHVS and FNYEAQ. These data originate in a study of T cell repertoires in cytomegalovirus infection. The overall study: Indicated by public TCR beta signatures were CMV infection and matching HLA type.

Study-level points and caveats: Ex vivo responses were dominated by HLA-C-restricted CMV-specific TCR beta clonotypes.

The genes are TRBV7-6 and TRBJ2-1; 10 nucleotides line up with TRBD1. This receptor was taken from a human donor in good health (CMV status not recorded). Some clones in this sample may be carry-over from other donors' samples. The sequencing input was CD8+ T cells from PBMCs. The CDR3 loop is CASSFATGTGDNEQFF. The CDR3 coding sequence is TGTGCCAGCAGCTTCGCTACCGGGACAGGGGACAATGAGCAGTTCTTC. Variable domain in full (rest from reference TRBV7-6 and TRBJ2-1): GAGVSQSPRYKVTKRGQDVALRCDPISGHVSLYWYRQALGQGPEFLTYFNYEAQQDKSGLPNDRFSAERPEGSISTLTIQRTEQRDSAMYRCASSFATGTGDNEQFFGPGTRLTVL.